This T cell receptor (beta chain) came from a study of regulatory T cells in long-lasting Graves disease. Time point in this sample: newly diagnosed GD, antithyroid drugs for less than 3 months. Making the TCR library involved RNA that had been extracted from PBMCs. To note about this clonotype: Its target is unknown.

The authors built TCR beta libraries using iRepertoire HTBI primers and Arm-PCR of CDR3 regions. TCRdb used MiXCR to reprocess the multiplex PCR reads, holding one entry per CDR3 protein. Among more than 450,000 distinct CDR3 sequences listed, around 15% were seen once. The CDR3 extends over 15 amino acids. Germline CDR1 SGHKS, CDR2 YYEKEE (reference sequence). The V and J ends lost 4 bases and 6 bases, in that order; junction bases with no gene match: 10. Study conclusions and caveats: Persistent disease preferred TRBV28, TRBJ1-2 and TRBJ2-5; new disease, TRBV20-1 and TRBJ2-1.

The same specimen was also included in a second study, on T cells in Graves' hyperthyroidism and ophthalmopathy.

This specimen consisted of peripheral blood mononuclear cells (PBMCs), obtained at new diagnosis, from a patient treated with antithyroid drugs. The J gene is TRBJ1-1, the V gene TRBV5-5, with 9 bases matching TRBD1. The receptor comes from a man aged 40-49 years with Graves disease. The CDR3 sequence: CASSPGTGKWSEAFF. The CDR3 DNA is TGTGCCAGCAGCCCCGGGACAGGGAAGTGGTCTGAAGCTTTCTTT. Full variable domain (rest looked up from reference TRBV5-5 and TRBJ1-1): DAGVTQSPTHLIKTRGQQVTLRCSPISGHKSVSWYQQVLGQGPQFIFQYYEKEERGRGNFPDRFSARQFPNYSSELNVNALLLGDSALYLCASSPGTGKWSEAFFGQGTRLTVV.